This is a list of T cell receptor beta chains from one sample in a study of OX40 agonist ivuxolimab in advanced cancers. Here immunoSEQ multiplex PCR was the method, and the copy in TCRdb shows in-frame clones only, minus some. The sample yields under 80,000 clones, roughly 85% seen once. Sequenced material: CD4+ or CD8+ T cells sorted from blood, taken in a trial of the OX40 agonist ivuxolimab. The receptors originated from an adult with an advanced solid tumor such as melanoma, head and neck, liver or kidney cancer. CDR3s include the opening cysteine and the closing phenylalanine or tryptophan. D genes are given only for firm matches. Part of the rows lack a size; the others show once, few, many or a class for expanded clones.

clone_size j_call v_call d_call cdr3_aa cdr3_nt
. TRBJ2-3 TRBV27 . CASSLQPPSTDTQYF TGTGCCAGCAGTTTACAACCTCCTAGCACAGATACGCAGTATTTT
. TRBJ2-5 TRBV2 . CASNSGREQETQYF TGTGCCAGCAACTCGGGCAGGGAGCAAGAGACCCAGTACTTC
. TRBJ2-3 TRBV15 . CATSREPRGGDTQYF TGTGCCACCAGCAGAGAGCCCAGGGGTGGGGATACGCAGTATTTT
. TRBJ1-5 TRBV7-2 TRBD1 CASSSSGGGQPQHF TGTGCCAGCAGCTCCTCAGGGGGAGGTCAGCCCCAGCATTTT
. TRBJ2-3 TRBV2 TRBD2 CASKLRGGADTQYF TGTGCCTCCAAACTCCGGGGGGGAGCAGATACGCAGTATTTT
. TRBJ2-6 TRBV11-2 . CASSLGALGVLTF TGTGCCAGCAGCTTAGGGGCTTTGGGCGTCCTGACTTTC
. TRBJ2-5 TRBV28 TRBD2 CASSYPRPGRVETQYF TGTGCCAGCAGTTACCCACGACCCGGGAGGGTAGAGACCCAGTACTTC
. TRBJ2-5 TRBV15 . CATSREKETQYF TGTGCCACCAGCAGAGAAAAAGAGACCCAGTACTTC
once TRBJ2-7 TRBV28 TRBD2 CASSFSGGRREQYF TGTGCCAGCAGTTTTTCGGGGGGGCGTCGGGAGCAGTACTTC
. TRBJ1-4 TRBV5-1 . CASSTGTSLYNEKLFF TGCGCCAGCAGCACCGGGACTTCCCTTTATAATGAAAAACTGTTTTTT
. TRBJ2-7 TRBV4-1 TRBD1 CASSQGQGGPYEQYF TGCGCCAGCAGCCAGGGACAGGGGGGACCTTACGAGCAGTACTTC
once TRBJ2-5 TRBV5-4 TRBD1 CASRYSVQGDTQYF TGTGCCAGCAGATACTCGGTTCAGGGGGATACCCAGTACTTC
few TRBJ1-5 TRBV10-3 TRBD1 CATLQGGLNQPQHF TGTGCCACTTTACAGGGGGGGTTGAATCAGCCCCAGCATTTT
. TRBJ1-1 TRBV5-1 . CASSSEVTTEAFF TGCGCCAGCAGCTCGGAGGTGACAACTGAAGCTTTCTTT
. TRBJ2-5 TRBV5-6 . CASTRIQETQYF TGTGCCAGCACCCGAATACAAGAGACCCAGTACTTC
. TRBJ1-2 TRBV19 TRBD1 CASSSQGAYGYTF TGTGCCAGTAGCTCCCAGGGGGCGTACGGCTACACCTTC
. TRBJ2-1 TRBV19 . CASSLFSGGSSYNEQFF TGTGCCAGTAGCCTCTTTTCAGGGGGGAGCTCCTACAATGAGCAGTTCTTC
. TRBJ2-1 TRBV7-9 TRBD1 CASSDIGQGALNEQFF TGTGCCAGCAGCGATATTGGGCAGGGGGCTCTCAATGAGCAGTTCTTC
. TRBJ2-2 TRBV28 TRBD2 CASSLGGTAGELFF TGTGCCAGCAGTTTGGGGGGGACCGCCGGGGAGCTGTTTTTT
. TRBJ2-1 TRBV18 TRBD2 CASSSDPGGYNEQFF TGTGCCAGCTCATCCGACCCGGGGGGCTACAATGAGCAGTTCTTC
. TRBJ2-3 TRBV27 TRBD2 CASRGLARDTQYF TGTGCCAGTCGGGGACTAGCGAGAGATACGCAGTATTTT
. TRBJ1-6 TRBV7-6 TRBD1 CASSRLQGPNNSPLHF TGTGCCAGCAGCCGCTTACAGGGGCCGAATAATTCACCCCTCCACTTT
. TRBJ1-1 TRBV28 . CASSLNNIPAFF TGTGCCAGCAGTTTAAACAACATCCCTGCTTTCTTT
. TRBJ2-1 TRBV7-9 TRBD2 CASSLVAGLAGGSYNEQFF TGTGCCAGCAGCTTAGTTGCGGGGCTAGCGGGAGGATCCTACAATGAGCAGTTCTTC
. TRBJ2-6 TRBV7-6 . CASSSRVAGANVLTF TGTGCCAGCAGCTCCAGGGTTGCTGGGGCCAACGTCCTGACTTTC
. TRBJ2-7 TRBV21-1 . CATTGLTDTGIAYEQYF TGTGCCACTACAGGGTTAACCGATACAGGGATCGCCTACGAGCAGTACTTC
. TRBJ2-7 TRBV2 . CASDRQNFQYF TGTGCCAGCGACAGGCAAAACTTTCAGTACTTC
. TRBJ2-7 TRBV2 TRBD1 CASKPPGTAREQYF TGTGCCAGCAAACCACCCGGGACAGCCCGGGAGCAGTACTTC
. TRBJ1-4 TRBV7-2 TRBD1 CASRGGTGEKLFF TGTGCCAGCAGGGGGGGGACAGGTGAAAAACTGTTTTTT
few TRBJ1-5 TRBV2 . CASSVTPWGNQPQHF TGTGCCAGCAGTGTAACACCCTGGGGCAATCAGCCCCAGCATTTT
. TRBJ2-3 TRBV27 TRBD1 CASSRDRGASTDTQYF TGTGCCAGCAGTCGGGACAGGGGGGCTAGCACAGATACGCAGTATTTT
. TRBJ2-5 TRBV7-2 . CASSLQQGRETQYF TGTGCCAGCAGCCTCCAACAGGGACGAGAGACCCAGTACTTC
. TRBJ2-2 TRBV7-8 . CASSLLSGRGYTGELFF TGTGCCAGCAGTCTTTTATCAGGGAGGGGGTACACCGGGGAGCTGTTTTTT
. TRBJ1-5 TRBV6-1 TRBD1 CASGQGWEPQHF TGTGCCAGCGGACAGGGTTGGGAGCCCCAGCATTTT
few TRBJ2-7 TRBV6-1 TRBD1 CASSAGTDEQYF TGTGCCAGCAGTGCCGGGACAGACGAGCAGTACTTC
. TRBJ1-2 TRBV7-9 TRBD1 CASSLEGRTGTEGYTF TGTGCCAGCAGCTTAGAAGGGCGGACAGGGACGGAGGGCTACACCTTC
. TRBJ2-2 TRBV9 TRBD2 CASSVVASGANTGELFF TGTGCCAGCAGCGTAGTGGCTAGCGGGGCCAACACCGGGGAGCTGTTTTTT
. TRBJ1-5 TRBV6-1 . CASSEGGNDQPQHF TGTGCCAGCAGTGAGGGGGGCAACGATCAGCCCCAGCATTTT
. TRBJ2-6 TRBV4-2 TRBD1 CASSLARQGASGANVLTF TGTGCCAGCAGCCTGGCGAGACAGGGGGCCTCTGGGGCCAACGTCCTGACTTTC
. TRBJ2-5 TRBV5-1 . CASSLGGGETQYF TGCGCCAGCAGCTTGGGCGGTGGGGAGACCCAGTACTTC
. TRBJ1-2 TRBV15 TRBD1 CATSSIPIRQGGYGYTF TGTGCCACCAGCAGTATCCCGATTAGACAGGGAGGGTATGGCTACACCTTC
. TRBJ2-2 TRBV7-3 TRBD1 CASSLTGQGQLRTGELFF TGTGCCAGCAGCTTAACAGGACAGGGCCAGTTAAGAACCGGGGAGCTGTTTTTT
. TRBJ2-2 TRBV9 . CASRQLGNTGELFF TGTGCCAGCAGGCAATTAGGGAACACCGGGGAGCTGTTTTTT
. TRBJ2-1 TRBV5-1 TRBD1 CASSLEGQGYNEQFF TGCGCCAGCAGCTTGGAAGGACAGGGCTACAATGAGCAGTTCTTC
. TRBJ1-3 TRBV5-1 . CASSLGGVGGNTIYF TGCGCCAGCAGCTTGGGAGGGGTCGGCGGAAACACCATATATTTT
. TRBJ2-1 TRBV7-9 . CASSSAWNSYNEQFF TGTGCCAGCAGCTCAGCTTGGAACTCCTACAATGAGCAGTTCTTC
. TRBJ2-6 TRBV6-6 . CASSSSLASGANVLTF TGTGCCAGCAGTTCCTCTCTCGCCTCTGGGGCCAACGTCCTGACTTTC
. TRBJ2-5 TRBV28 . CASSFGVQYF TGTGCCAGCAGTTTCGGCGTGCAGTACTTC
. TRBJ2-3 TRBV7-3 . CASSQTTVRTDTQYF TGTGCCAGCAGCCAAACAACGGTTCGGACAGATACGCAGTATTTT
once TRBJ2-5 TRBV28 TRBD1 CASSYRGTETQYF TGTGCCAGCAGTTACAGGGGTACGGAGACCCAGTACTTC
. TRBJ2-1 TRBV7-9 TRBD2 CASSLVASGRLEQFF TGTGCCAGCAGCTTAGTCGCTAGCGGCCGTCTGGAGCAGTTCTTC
. TRBJ2-7 TRBV6-6 . CASSYSELIPYEQYF TGTGCCAGCAGTTACTCAGAACTAATCCCCTACGAGCAGTACTTC
. TRBJ1-5 TRBV19 TRBD1 CASSIPGQGVSNQPQHF TGTGCCAGTAGTATTCCGGGACAGGGGGTTAGCAATCAGCCCCAGCATTTT
. TRBJ1-4 TRBV5-8 . CASSGQGVGEKLFF TGTGCCAGCAGCGGGCAGGGTGTTGGGGAAAAACTGTTTTTT
. TRBJ1-6 TRBV9 . CASSKDSANSPLHF TGTGCCAGCAGCAAAGACAGTGCCAATTCACCCCTCCACTTT
. TRBJ2-5 TRBV7-3 TRBD2 CASSSWGLAGGAEETQYF TGTGCCAGCAGCTCCTGGGGACTAGCGGGAGGGGCGGAGGAGACCCAGTACTTC
once TRBJ2-3 TRBV5-1 TRBD2 CASSLGLAGTDTQYF TGCGCCAGCAGCTTGGGACTAGCGGGCACAGATACGCAGTATTTT
few TRBJ1-5 TRBV18 . CASSPSSNQPQHF TGTGCCAGCTCACCCAGTAGCAATCAGCCCCAGCATTTT